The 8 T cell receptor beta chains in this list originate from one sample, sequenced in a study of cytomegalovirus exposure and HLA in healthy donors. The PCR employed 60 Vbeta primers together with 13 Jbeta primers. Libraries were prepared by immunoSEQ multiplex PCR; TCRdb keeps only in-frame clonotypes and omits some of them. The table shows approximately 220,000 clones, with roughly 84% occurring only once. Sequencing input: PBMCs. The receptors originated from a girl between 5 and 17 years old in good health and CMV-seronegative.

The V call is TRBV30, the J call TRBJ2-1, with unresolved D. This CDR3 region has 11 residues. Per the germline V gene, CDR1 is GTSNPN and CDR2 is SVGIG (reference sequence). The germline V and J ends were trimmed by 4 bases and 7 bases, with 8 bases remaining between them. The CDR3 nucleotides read TGTGCCTGGACCATGAGGAATGAGCAGTTCTTC. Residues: CAWTMRNEQFF.

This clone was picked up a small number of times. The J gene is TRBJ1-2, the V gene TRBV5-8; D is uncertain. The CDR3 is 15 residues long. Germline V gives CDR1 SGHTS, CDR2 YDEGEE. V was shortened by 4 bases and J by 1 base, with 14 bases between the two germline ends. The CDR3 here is CASSVGRFVNYGYTF. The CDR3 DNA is TGTGCCAGCAGCGTGGGGAGATTTGTTAACTATGGCTACACCTTC.

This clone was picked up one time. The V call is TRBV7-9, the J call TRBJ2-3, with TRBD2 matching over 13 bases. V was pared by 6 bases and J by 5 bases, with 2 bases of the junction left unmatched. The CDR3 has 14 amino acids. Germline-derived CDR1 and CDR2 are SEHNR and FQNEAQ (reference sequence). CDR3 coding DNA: TGTGCCAGCAGGCGACTAGCGGGAGGAGATACGCAGTATTTT. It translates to CASRRLAGGDTQYF.

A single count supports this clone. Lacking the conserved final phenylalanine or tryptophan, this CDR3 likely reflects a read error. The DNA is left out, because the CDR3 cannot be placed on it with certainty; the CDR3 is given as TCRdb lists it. The CDR3 sequence: CSALGGGFGGI. The gene calls are TRBV20-1 and TRBJ2-7; the table names TRBD2, a call not compared with the DNA. Including both end residues, the CDR3 is 11 amino acids long. CDR1 and CDR2 (germline): DFQATT, SNEGSKA (reference sequence).

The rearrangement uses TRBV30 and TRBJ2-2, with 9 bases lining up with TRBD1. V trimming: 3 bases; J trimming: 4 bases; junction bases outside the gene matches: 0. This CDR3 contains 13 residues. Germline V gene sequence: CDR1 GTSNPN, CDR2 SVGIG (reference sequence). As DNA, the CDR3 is TGTGCCTGGAGGACAGGGGGCACCGGGGAGCTGTTTTTT. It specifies CAWRTGGTGELFF.

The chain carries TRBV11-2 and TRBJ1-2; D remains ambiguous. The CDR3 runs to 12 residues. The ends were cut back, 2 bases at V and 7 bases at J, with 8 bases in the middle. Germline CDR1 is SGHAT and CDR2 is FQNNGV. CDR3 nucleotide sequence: TGTGCCAGCAGCTTATCGCTCGGTGGCTACACCTTC. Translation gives CASSLSLGGYTF.

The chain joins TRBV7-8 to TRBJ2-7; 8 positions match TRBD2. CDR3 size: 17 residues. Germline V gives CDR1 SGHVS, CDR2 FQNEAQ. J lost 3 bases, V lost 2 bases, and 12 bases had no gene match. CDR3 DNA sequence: TGTGCCAGCAGCTTAAAAGCAGCGGCTAGCGGGCTCTACGAGCAGTACTTC. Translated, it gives CASSLKAAASGLYEQYF.

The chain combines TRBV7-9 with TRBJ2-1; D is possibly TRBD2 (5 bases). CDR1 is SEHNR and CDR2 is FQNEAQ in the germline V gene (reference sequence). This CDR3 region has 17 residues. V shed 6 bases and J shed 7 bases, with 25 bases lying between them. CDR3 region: CASSFLPRAEEWNEQFF. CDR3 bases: TGTGCCAGCAGTTTTCTCCCCAGAGCGGAGGAGTGGAATGAGCAGTTCTTC.